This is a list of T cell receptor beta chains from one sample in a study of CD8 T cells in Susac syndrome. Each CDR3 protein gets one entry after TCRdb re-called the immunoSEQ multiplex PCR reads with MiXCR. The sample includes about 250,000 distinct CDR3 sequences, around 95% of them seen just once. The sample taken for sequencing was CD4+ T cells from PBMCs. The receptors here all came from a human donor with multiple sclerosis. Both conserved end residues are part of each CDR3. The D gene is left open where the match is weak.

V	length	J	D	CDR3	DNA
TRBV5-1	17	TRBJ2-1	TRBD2	CASSLSGRPSSYNEQFF	TGCGCCAGCAGCTTGAGCGGGAGGCCGAGCTCCTACAATGAGCAGTTCTTC
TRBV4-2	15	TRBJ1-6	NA	CASSHDPDPNSPLHF	TGTGCCAGCAGCCACGACCCGGATCCTAATTCACCCCTCCACTTT
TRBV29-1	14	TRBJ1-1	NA	CSVARGGSGTEAFF	TGCAGCGTTGCCCGGGGAGGGTCCGGTACTGAAGCTTTCTTT
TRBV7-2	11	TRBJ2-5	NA	CASSLPSSLYF	TGTGCCAGCAGCTTACCCTCTAGCCTGTACTTC
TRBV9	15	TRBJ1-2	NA	CASSVDPTVSYGYTF	TGTGCCAGCAGCGTAGACCCTACAGTTTCCTATGGCTACACCTTC
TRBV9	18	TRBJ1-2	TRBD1	CASSGRWDGRGQRYGYTF	TGTGCCAGCAGCGGGAGGTGGGATGGGAGGGGGCAAAGGTATGGCTACACCTTC
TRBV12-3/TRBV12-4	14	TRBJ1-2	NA	CASKSAMGADGYTF	TGTGCCAGCAAATCGGCAATGGGGGCCGATGGCTACACCTTC
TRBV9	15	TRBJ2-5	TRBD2	CASSVDTSGSETQYF	TGTGCCAGCAGCGTAGATACTAGCGGGAGTGAGACCCAGTACTTC
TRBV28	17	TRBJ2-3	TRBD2	CASRPRERGGRADTQYF	TGTGCCAGCAGACCTCGTGAGCGGGGGGGCCGGGCAGATACGCAGTATTTT
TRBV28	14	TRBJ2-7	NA	CASAGGAKYYEQYF	TGTGCCAGCGCTGGGGGCGCCAAGTACTACGAGCAGTACTTC
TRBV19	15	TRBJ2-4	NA	CASSALFGGANIQYF	TGTGCCAGTAGTGCCCTTTTTGGGGGGGCCAACATTCAGTACTTC
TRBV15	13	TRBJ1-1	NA	CATSRDKGTEAFF	TGTGCCACCAGCAGAGATAAAGGCACTGAAGCTTTCTTT
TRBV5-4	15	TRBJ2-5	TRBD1	CASSFMGQGAQTQYF	TGTGCCAGCAGCTTTATGGGACAGGGGGCCCAGACCCAGTACTTC
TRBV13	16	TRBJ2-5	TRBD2	CASSSTNRLAVETQYF	TGTGCCAGCAGCTCCACCAACAGGCTAGCGGTAGAGACCCAGTACTTC
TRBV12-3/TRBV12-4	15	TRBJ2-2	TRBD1	CASTPQGVNTGELFF	TGTGCCAGCACCCCACAGGGGGTGAACACCGGGGAGCTGTTTTTT
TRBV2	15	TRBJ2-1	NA	CASSRQKNSYNEQFF	TGTGCCAGCAGCCGACAAAAGAACTCCTACAATGAGCAGTTCTTC
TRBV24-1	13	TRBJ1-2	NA	CATRSSTNYGYTF	TGTGCCACCAGGAGTTCAACTAACTATGGCTACACCTTC
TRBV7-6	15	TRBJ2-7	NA	CASSSQRGSSYEQYF	TGTGCCAGCAGCTCGCAAAGGGGAAGCTCCTACGAGCAGTACTTC
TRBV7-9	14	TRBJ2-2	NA	CASSLGHNTGELFF	TGTGCCAGCAGCTTAGGCCATAACACCGGGGAGCTGTTTTTT
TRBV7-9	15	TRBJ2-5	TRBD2	CASSPAGGPGETQYF	TGTGCCAGCAGCCCAGCGGGGGGGCCGGGAGAGACCCAGTACTTC
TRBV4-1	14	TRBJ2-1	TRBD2	CASSQVVSGGEQFF	TGCGCCAGCAGCCAAGTGGTTAGCGGGGGTGAGCAGTTCTTC
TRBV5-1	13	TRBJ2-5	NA	CASSLNYQETQYF	TGCGCCAGCAGCTTGAACTACCAAGAGACCCAGTACTTC
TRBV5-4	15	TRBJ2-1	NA	CASSGTTRTLDEQFF	TGTGCCAGCAGCGGTACTACTAGGACTCTGGATGAGCAGTTCTTC
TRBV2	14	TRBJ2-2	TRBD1	CASSARGRTGELFF	TGTGCCAGCAGTGCCAGGGGGCGCACCGGGGAGCTGTTTTTT
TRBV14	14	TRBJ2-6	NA	CASSHLTGANVLTF	TGTGCCAGCAGCCATCTAACTGGGGCCAACGTCCTGACTTTC
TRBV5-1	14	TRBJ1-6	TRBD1	CASSLTGNNSPLHF	TGCGCCAGCAGCCTGACAGGGAACAATTCACCCCTCCACTTT
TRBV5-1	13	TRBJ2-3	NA	CASGSGTRDTQYF	TGCGCCAGTGGTTCCGGGACCCGAGATACGCAGTATTTT
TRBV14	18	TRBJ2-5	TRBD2	CASSKGIKLAGLQETQYF	TGTGCCAGCAGCAAAGGGATCAAGCTAGCGGGGCTCCAAGAGACCCAGTACTTC
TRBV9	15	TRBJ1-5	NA	CASSVAGDSNQPQHF	TGTGCCAGCAGCGTAGCGGGGGATAGCAATCAGCCCCAGCATTTT
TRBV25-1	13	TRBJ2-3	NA	CASNLEGLDTQYF	TGTGCCAGCAACTTAGAGGGTTTAGATACGCAGTATTTT